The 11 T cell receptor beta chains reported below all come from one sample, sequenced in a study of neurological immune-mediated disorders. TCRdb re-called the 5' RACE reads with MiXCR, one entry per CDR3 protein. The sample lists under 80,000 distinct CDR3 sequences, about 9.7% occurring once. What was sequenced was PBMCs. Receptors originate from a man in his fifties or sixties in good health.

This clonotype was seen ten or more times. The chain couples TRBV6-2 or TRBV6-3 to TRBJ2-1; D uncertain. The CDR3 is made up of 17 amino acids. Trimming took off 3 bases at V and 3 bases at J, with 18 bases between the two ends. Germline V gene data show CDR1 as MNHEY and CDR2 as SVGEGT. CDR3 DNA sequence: TGTGCCAGCAGTTATGGCGGCCCAAGCCTACTCTACAATGAGCAGTTCTTC. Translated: CASSYGGPSLLYNEQFF.

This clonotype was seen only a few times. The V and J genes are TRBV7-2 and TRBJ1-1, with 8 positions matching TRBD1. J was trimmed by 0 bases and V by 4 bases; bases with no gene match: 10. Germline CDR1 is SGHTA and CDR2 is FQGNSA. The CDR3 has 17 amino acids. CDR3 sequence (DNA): TGTGCCAGCAGCTCTCCAGGGGGCGAGGCAATGAACACTGAAGCTTTCTTT. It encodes CASSSPGGEAMNTEAFF.

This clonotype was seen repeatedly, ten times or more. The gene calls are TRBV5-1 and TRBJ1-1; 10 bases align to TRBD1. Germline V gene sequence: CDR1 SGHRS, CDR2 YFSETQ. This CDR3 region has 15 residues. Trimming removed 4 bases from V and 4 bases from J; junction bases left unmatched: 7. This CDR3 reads CASSPRDRGFTEAFF. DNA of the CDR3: TGCGCCAGCAGCCCAAGGGACAGGGGTTTCACTGAAGCTTTCTTT.

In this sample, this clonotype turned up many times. CDR3 residues: CASSPDYSYNEQFF. The CDR3, as DNA: TGTGCCAGCAGCCCGGACTACTCCTACAATGAGCAGTTCTTC. This chain uses TRBV7-9 with TRBJ2-1; tentatively, D is TRBD2 (6 bases). This CDR3 region has 14 residues. From germline, CDR1 is SEHNR and CDR2 FQNEAQ (reference sequence). Trimming left V 5 bases short and J 0 bases short, with 8 bases between.

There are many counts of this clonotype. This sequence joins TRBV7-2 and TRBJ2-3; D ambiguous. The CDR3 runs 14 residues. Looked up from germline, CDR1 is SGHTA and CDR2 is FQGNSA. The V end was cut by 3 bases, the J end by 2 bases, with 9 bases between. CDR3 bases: TGTGCCAGCAGCTTGAGCCCGAACACAGATACGCAGTATTTT. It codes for CASSLSPNTDTQYF.

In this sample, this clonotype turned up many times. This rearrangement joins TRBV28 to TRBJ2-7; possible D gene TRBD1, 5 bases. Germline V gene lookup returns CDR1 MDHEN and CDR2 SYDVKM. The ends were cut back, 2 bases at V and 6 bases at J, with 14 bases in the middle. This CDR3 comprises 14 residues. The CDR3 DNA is TGTGCCAGCAGTTTACCTCAGATGGGGCGCGAGCAGTACTTC. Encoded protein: CASSLPQMGREQYF.

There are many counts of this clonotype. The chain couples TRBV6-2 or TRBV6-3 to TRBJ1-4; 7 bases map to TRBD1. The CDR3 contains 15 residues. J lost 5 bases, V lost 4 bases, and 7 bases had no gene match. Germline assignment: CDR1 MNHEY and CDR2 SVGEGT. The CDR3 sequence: CASSSPGQWNEKLFF. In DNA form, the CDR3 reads TGTGCCAGCAGTTCTCCGGGACAGTGGAATGAAAAACTGTTTTTT.

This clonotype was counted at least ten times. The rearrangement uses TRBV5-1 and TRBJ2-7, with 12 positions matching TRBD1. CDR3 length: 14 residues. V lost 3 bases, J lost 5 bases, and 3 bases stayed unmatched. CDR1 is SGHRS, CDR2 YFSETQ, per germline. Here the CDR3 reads CASSSGQGADEQYF. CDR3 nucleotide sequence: TGCGCCAGCAGCTCGGGACAGGGGGCGGACGAGCAGTACTTC.

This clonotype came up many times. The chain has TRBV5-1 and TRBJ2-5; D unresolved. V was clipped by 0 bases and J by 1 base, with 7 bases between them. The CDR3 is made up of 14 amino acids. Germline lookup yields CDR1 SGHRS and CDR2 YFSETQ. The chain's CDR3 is CASSLDGAQETQYF. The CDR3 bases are TGCGCCAGCAGCTTGGATGGCGCCCAAGAGACCCAGTACTTC.

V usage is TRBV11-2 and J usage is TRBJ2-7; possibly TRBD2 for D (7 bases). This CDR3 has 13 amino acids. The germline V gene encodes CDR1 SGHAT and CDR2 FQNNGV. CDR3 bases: TGTGCCAGCAGCCCCCGCGGGGGCTACGACCAGTACGTC. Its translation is CASSPRGGYDQYV.

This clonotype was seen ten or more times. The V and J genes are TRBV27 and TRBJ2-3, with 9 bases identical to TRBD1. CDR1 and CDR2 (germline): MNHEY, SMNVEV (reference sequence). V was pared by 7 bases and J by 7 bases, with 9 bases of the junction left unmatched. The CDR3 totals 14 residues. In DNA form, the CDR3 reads TGTGCCAGCACCCCCGGGACAGGGTCGAATACGCAGTATTTT. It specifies CASTPGTGSNTQYF.